The following is a T cell receptor (beta chain) sequence with its context. This sample stems from a study of T cells in women clearing cervical HPV infection. Looking at the study overall: Cases: HPV16-related CIN3 or worse on histology, a couple of invasive cancers.

Clones were read by immunoSEQ multiplex PCR, and TCRdb kept only the in-frame ones, dropping some. The sample has about 36,000 clones. The sample taken for sequencing was blood buffy coat. The TCR originated in a woman between 18 and 75 years old with a cervical HPV16 infection that either progressed to CIN3+ or cleared (not recorded which).

CDR3 residues: CASSLGQEYNEQFF. CDR3 DNA, as far as it was read: TGTGCCAGCAGCTTAGGGCAGGAATACAATGAG. This chain connects TRBV7-3 to TRBJ2-1, with no clear D. From the germline J gene comes the end of the CDR3, since the read stops 3 residues before it. The V and J ends lost 2 bases and 4 bases respectively, with 9 bases between them. The CDR3 covers 14 residues. Germline V gene sequence: CDR1 SGHTA, CDR2 FQGTGA.